A single T cell receptor (beta chain) is shown here with its context. Per the germline V gene, CDR1 is MDHEN and CDR2 is SYDVKM. The CDR3 is 12 residues long. V lost 5 bases, J lost 0 bases, and 2 bases lay in between. This sample was included in a study of T cells in localized non-small cell lung cancer. Assay: immunoSEQ multiplex PCR; the TCRdb copy retains only in-frame clones and omits some. The table lists some 25,000 clones, more than 85% of them singletons. This sequence was found in a woman aged 40-69 years with stage I lung adenocarcinoma. This specimen was peripheral blood, taken before any cancer treatment. The J gene is TRBJ1-5, the V gene TRBV28; D gene ambiguous. CDR3 DNA: TGTGCCAGCAGTATTAGCAATCAGCCCCAGCATTTT. Protein: CASSISNQPQHF.